These T cell receptor beta chains were read from a single sample in a study of blood T cell repertoires in COVID-19. Assay used: immunoSEQ multiplex PCR; TCRdb lists only in-frame clones, some missing. The data show 150,000 to 200,000 clones, roughly 81% seen once. The sequencing sample was made of peripheral blood. The receptors were gathered from a woman of 80 years or more with COVID-19, enrolled during active disease. CDR3s include the opening cysteine and the closing phenylalanine or tryptophan. A D gene is named only where the DNA matches it firmly. Clone size is shown for a subset of rows, as once, few, many or a class of expanded clone.

d_call: NA
j_call: TRBJ2-1
v_call: TRBV7-2
clone_size: NA
cdr3_nt: TGTGCCAGCAGCTTAATATCAGGGGAGCAGTTCTTC
cdr3_aa: CASSLISGEQFF

d_call: TRBD1
j_call: TRBJ2-2
v_call: TRBV6-2/TRBV6-3
clone_size: NA
cdr3_nt: TGTGCCAGCAGTTACTCGAAGACAGGGGGGAACACCGGGGAGCTGTTTTTT
cdr3_aa: CASSYSKTGGNTGELFF

d_call: NA
j_call: TRBJ1-2
v_call: TRBV4-3
clone_size: NA
cdr3_nt: TGCGCCAGCAGCCGGAGCAGGGGCATCTATGGCTACACCTTC
cdr3_aa: CASSRSRGIYGYTF

d_call: TRBD2
j_call: TRBJ2-1
v_call: TRBV10-3
clone_size: NA
cdr3_nt: TGTGCCATCAGTGTCCGGGAGGGCCGGCATGAGCAGTTCTTC
cdr3_aa: CAISVREGRHEQFF

d_call: TRBD1
j_call: TRBJ1-2
v_call: TRBV18
clone_size: NA
cdr3_nt: TGTGCCAGCTCACCACCCGAGGCTCAGCAGGGGGCTAACTATGGCTACACCTTC
cdr3_aa: CASSPPEAQQGANYGYTF

d_call: TRBD1
j_call: TRBJ1-1
v_call: TRBV5-4
clone_size: NA
cdr3_nt: TGTGCCAGCAGCCGATGGACAGGGGTGAACACTGAAGCTTTCTTT
cdr3_aa: CASSRWTGVNTEAFF

d_call: TRBD1
j_call: TRBJ2-1
v_call: TRBV11-2
clone_size: NA
cdr3_nt: TGTGCCAGCAGCTTAGGGGGACAGGGATCCTACAATGAGCAGTTCTTC
cdr3_aa: CASSLGGQGSYNEQFF

d_call: TRBD1
j_call: TRBJ1-2
v_call: TRBV5-6
clone_size: NA
cdr3_nt: TGTGCCAGCAGGGAACAGGGGGATCCTAGGTATGGCTACACCTTC
cdr3_aa: CASREQGDPRYGYTF

d_call: TRBD1
j_call: TRBJ2-3
v_call: TRBV5-1
clone_size: NA
cdr3_nt: TGCGCCAGCAGTCCGACAGGGGGCACAGATACGCAGTATTTT
cdr3_aa: CASSPTGGTDTQYF

d_call: NA
j_call: TRBJ1-4
v_call: TRBV5-6
clone_size: NA
cdr3_nt: TGTGCCAGCACCGTGACATTCCGTAATGAAAAACTGTTTTTT
cdr3_aa: CASTVTFRNEKLFF

d_call: NA
j_call: TRBJ1-2
v_call: TRBV4-2
clone_size: once
cdr3_nt: TGTGCCAGCAGCCAGACGGGGGGGATAAACTATGGCTACACCTTC
cdr3_aa: CASSQTGGINYGYTF

d_call: NA
j_call: TRBJ2-2
v_call: TRBV7-9
clone_size: NA
cdr3_nt: TGTGCCAGCAGCACGGACAGGGAGGGCGCCGGGGAGCTGTTTTTT
cdr3_aa: CASSTDREGAGELFF

d_call: TRBD2
j_call: TRBJ2-1
v_call: TRBV29-1
clone_size: once
cdr3_nt: TGCAGCGTCTCGGGACTAGCGGGAATTGAGCAGTTCTTC
cdr3_aa: CSVSGLAGIEQFF

d_call: NA
j_call: TRBJ2-1
v_call: TRBV6-6
clone_size: NA
cdr3_nt: TGTGCCAGCAGCGGCGGGGCGAACAATGAGCAGTTCTTC
cdr3_aa: CASSGGANNEQFF

d_call: TRBD2
j_call: TRBJ2-3
v_call: TRBV5-1
clone_size: NA
cdr3_nt: TGCGCCAGCAGCTTGGGCCTTAGCGGGAGCGGCACAGATACGCAGTATTTT
cdr3_aa: CASSLGLSGSGTDTQYF

d_call: TRBD2
j_call: TRBJ2-3
v_call: TRBV5-1
clone_size: NA
cdr3_nt: TGCGCCAGCAGCTTGGCCAGGACTAGCGGGATAGGCACAGATACGCAGTATTTT
cdr3_aa: CASSLARTSGIGTDTQYF

d_call: NA
j_call: TRBJ2-7
v_call: TRBV6-1
clone_size: NA
cdr3_nt: TGTGCCAGCAGTGAGGTTAACATCTACGAGCAGTACTTC
cdr3_aa: CASSEVNIYEQYF

d_call: NA
j_call: TRBJ1-5
v_call: TRBV5-4
clone_size: NA
cdr3_nt: TGTGCCAGCAGCGCCCTAACCGGGACATCAAGCAATCAGCCCCAGCATTTT
cdr3_aa: CASSALTGTSSNQPQHF

d_call: TRBD2
j_call: TRBJ2-5
v_call: TRBV7-9
clone_size: NA
cdr3_nt: TGTGCCAGCAGCTTGCGGGGGGGAGGGCCCCCCAGAGAGACCCAGTACTTC
cdr3_aa: CASSLRGGGPPRETQYF

d_call: NA
j_call: TRBJ1-1
v_call: TRBV10-3
clone_size: NA
cdr3_nt: TGTGCCATCAACGGAGACAGAAACACTGAAGCTTTCTTT
cdr3_aa: CAINGDRNTEAFF

d_call: NA
j_call: TRBJ2-4
v_call: TRBV29-1
clone_size: NA
cdr3_nt: TGCAGCGTTGGGGGGCAGAACATTCAGTACTTC
cdr3_aa: CSVGGQNIQYF

d_call: NA
j_call: TRBJ1-3
v_call: TRBV24-1
clone_size: NA
cdr3_nt: TGTGCCACCAGTGAGCGGACAGTCTCTGGAAACACCATATATTTT
cdr3_aa: CATSERTVSGNTIYF

d_call: TRBD1
j_call: TRBJ2-5
v_call: TRBV25-1
clone_size: NA
cdr3_nt: TGTGCCAGCAGTGTAGACAGGGGGAAGCGACAAGAGACCCAGTACTTC
cdr3_aa: CASSVDRGKRQETQYF

d_call: NA
j_call: TRBJ2-7
v_call: TRBV3-1/TRBV3-2
clone_size: NA
cdr3_nt: TGTGCCAGCAGCCAACTAGCTGGGTCCTACGAGCAGTACTTC
cdr3_aa: CASSQLAGSYEQYF

d_call: NA
j_call: TRBJ1-2
v_call: TRBV20-1
clone_size: NA
cdr3_nt: TGCAGTGCTAGTCCAGGCCCCACTAACTATGGCTACACCTTC
cdr3_aa: CSASPGPTNYGYTF

d_call: TRBD2
j_call: TRBJ2-1
v_call: TRBV28
clone_size: once
cdr3_nt: TGTGCCAGCAGTTTATTCGCGGGAGGGCCGTGGAATGAGCAGTTCTTC
cdr3_aa: CASSLFAGGPWNEQFF

d_call: NA
j_call: TRBJ2-7
v_call: TRBV21-1
clone_size: once
cdr3_nt: TGTGCCAGCAGCAAAGCCACGGGAGGCCCCTACGAGCAGTACTTC
cdr3_aa: CASSKATGGPYEQYF

d_call: NA
j_call: TRBJ2-7
v_call: TRBV29-1
clone_size: NA
cdr3_nt: TGCAGCGCCCAGGAGCGACAGAGCGTCGAGCAGTACTTC
cdr3_aa: CSAQERQSVEQYF

d_call: TRBD1
j_call: TRBJ1-3
v_call: TRBV5-1
clone_size: NA
cdr3_nt: TGCGCCAGCAGCTTGGATGTAGGGGGCAGCTCTGGAAACACCATATATTTT
cdr3_aa: CASSLDVGGSSGNTIYF

d_call: TRBD1
j_call: TRBJ1-1
v_call: TRBV9
clone_size: few
cdr3_nt: TGTGCCAGCAGCATGGCGACAGGGTTAGACACTGAAGCTTTCTTT
cdr3_aa: CASSMATGLDTEAFF

d_call: NA
j_call: TRBJ1-2
v_call: TRBV10-3
clone_size: few
cdr3_nt: TGTGCCATCAGTAAGACAGAGGGCTACACCTTC
cdr3_aa: CAISKTEGYTF

d_call: NA
j_call: TRBJ2-5
v_call: TRBV5-4
clone_size: NA
cdr3_nt: TGTGCCAGCAGCTACCGGGGGGCGGGTGGAGAGACCCAGTACTTC
cdr3_aa: CASSYRGAGGETQYF

d_call: NA
j_call: TRBJ1-5
v_call: TRBV6-6
clone_size: NA
cdr3_nt: TGTGCCAGCACCGGGGGTAGTCAGCCCCAGCATTTT
cdr3_aa: CASTGGSQPQHF

d_call: TRBD2
j_call: TRBJ2-1
v_call: TRBV2
clone_size: NA
cdr3_nt: TGTGCCAGCAGGGGTACTAGCGCGGATAGCAATGAGCAGTTCTTC
cdr3_aa: CASRGTSADSNEQFF

d_call: TRBD2
j_call: TRBJ2-1
v_call: TRBV6-2/TRBV6-3
clone_size: NA
cdr3_nt: TGTGCCAGCAGTTACCCCTCGGGGGGACGGGCAAATTCCTACAATGAGCAGTTCTTC
cdr3_aa: CASSYPSGGRANSYNEQFF

d_call: TRBD1
j_call: TRBJ2-7
v_call: TRBV28
clone_size: few
cdr3_nt: TGTGCCAGCAAGGGGGCTCGGGCGGACTACGAGCAGTACTTC
cdr3_aa: CASKGARADYEQYF

d_call: TRBD1
j_call: TRBJ2-7
v_call: TRBV30
clone_size: NA
cdr3_nt: TGTGCCTGGACAAAAGACAGGGGAGCCCACGAGCAGTACTTC
cdr3_aa: CAWTKDRGAHEQYF